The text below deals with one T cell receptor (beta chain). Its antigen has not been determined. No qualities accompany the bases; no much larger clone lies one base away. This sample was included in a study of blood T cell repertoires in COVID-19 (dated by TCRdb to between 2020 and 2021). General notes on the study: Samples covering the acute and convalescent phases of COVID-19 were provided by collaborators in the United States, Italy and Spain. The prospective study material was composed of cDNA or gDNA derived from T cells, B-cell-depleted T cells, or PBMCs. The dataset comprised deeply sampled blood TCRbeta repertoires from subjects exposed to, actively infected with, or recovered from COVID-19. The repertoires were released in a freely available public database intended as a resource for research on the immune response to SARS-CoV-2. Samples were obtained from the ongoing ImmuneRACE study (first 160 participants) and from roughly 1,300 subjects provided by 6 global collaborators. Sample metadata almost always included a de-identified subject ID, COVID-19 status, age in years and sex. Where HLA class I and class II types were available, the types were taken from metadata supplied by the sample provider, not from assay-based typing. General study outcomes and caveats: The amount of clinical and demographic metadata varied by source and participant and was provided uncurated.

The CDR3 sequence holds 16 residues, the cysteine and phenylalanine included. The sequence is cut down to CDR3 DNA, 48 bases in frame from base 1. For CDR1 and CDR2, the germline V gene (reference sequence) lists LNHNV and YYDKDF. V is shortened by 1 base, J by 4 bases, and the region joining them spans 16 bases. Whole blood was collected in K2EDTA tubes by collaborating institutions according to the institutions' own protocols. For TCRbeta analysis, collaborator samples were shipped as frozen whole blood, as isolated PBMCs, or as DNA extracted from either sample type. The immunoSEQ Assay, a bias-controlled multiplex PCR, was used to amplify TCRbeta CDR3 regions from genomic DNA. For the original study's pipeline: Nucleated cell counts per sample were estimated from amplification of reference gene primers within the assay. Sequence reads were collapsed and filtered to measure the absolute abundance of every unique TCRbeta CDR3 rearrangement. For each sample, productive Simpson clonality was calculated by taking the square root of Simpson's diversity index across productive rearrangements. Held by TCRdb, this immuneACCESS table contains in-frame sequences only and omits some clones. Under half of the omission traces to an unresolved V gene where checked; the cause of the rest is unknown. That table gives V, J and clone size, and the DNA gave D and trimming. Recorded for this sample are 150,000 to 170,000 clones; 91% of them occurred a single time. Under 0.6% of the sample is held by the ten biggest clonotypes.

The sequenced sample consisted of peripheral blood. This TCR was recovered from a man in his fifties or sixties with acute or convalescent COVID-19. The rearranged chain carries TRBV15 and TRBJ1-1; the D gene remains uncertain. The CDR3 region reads CATSRGGDLMRTEAFF. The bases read TGTGCCACCAGCAGAGGTGGAGACCTTATGCGCACTGAAGCTTTCTTT.